A selection of T cell receptor beta chains follows, all from one sample in a study of blood T cell repertoires in COVID-19. This table comes from immunoSEQ multiplex PCR, and its TCRdb copy is limited to in-frame clones, with some not included. The sample has a few hundred thousand clones; around 89% are singletons. Sequencing was carried out using peripheral blood. Source of these receptors: a woman in her sixties with COVID-19, enrolled during active disease. Both conserved end residues are part of each CDR3. The D gene is left open where the match is weak. Where a row states a size, it is once, few, many or the class of an expanded clone; other rows omit it.

D	size	V	J	DNA	CDR3
TRBD1	NA	TRBV29-1	TRBJ2-7	TGCAGCGTTCGTATCGGGTGGCAGGGGGCATACGAGCAGTACTTC	CSVRIGWQGAYEQYF
NA	NA	TRBV7-2	TRBJ1-4	TGTGCCAGCAGCTTAGGTTCGCCAGAAAATGAAAAACTGTTTTTT	CASSLGSPENEKLFF
TRBD1	NA	TRBV25-1	TRBJ1-6	TGTGCCAGCAGTGAACTGCAGGGGGCTGCACCCCTCCACTTT	CASSELQGAAPLHF
NA	NA	TRBV5-8	TRBJ2-7	TGTGCCAGCAGCTCGAAACTGGGTGGCGGATCCTACGAGCAGTACTTC	CASSSKLGGGSYEQYF
NA	once	TRBV4-2	TRBJ1-2	TGTGCCAGCAGCCAAGACCCGGGGTATGGCTACACCTTC	CASSQDPGYGYTF
TRBD2	NA	TRBV5-1	TRBJ2-1	TGCGCCAGCAGCCAGACCCTGGGACTAGCGGGGGGGGTTGAGCAGTTCTTC	CASSQTLGLAGGVEQFF
NA	NA	TRBV6-1	TRBJ1-2	TGTGCCAGCAGTGAGAGACCGGGGGTGACTAACTATGGCTACACCTTC	CASSERPGVTNYGYTF
TRBD1	NA	TRBV19	TRBJ1-2	TGTGCCAGTAGTGGACCCTGGACAGGGGGATTGGGCTACACCTTC	CASSGPWTGGLGYTF
TRBD1	NA	TRBV5-1	TRBJ1-5	TGCGCCAGCAGCCCAGGGGGACAGCTTATAAATCAGCCCCAGCATTTT	CASSPGGQLINQPQHF
TRBD1	NA	TRBV12-3/TRBV12-4	TRBJ1-4	TGTGCCAGCGGAACAGGGGGCTTAGGAAAACTGTTTTTT	CASGTGGLGKLFF
NA	NA	TRBV25-1	TRBJ1-5	TGTGCCAGCAGTGAACCGGGGTCTGGGGTTCTTCAGCCCCAGCATTTT	CASSEPGSGVLQPQHF
TRBD2	NA	TRBV11-3	TRBJ2-1	TGTGCCAGCAGCCGGACTAGCGGACCCTACAATGAGCAGTTCTTC	CASSRTSGPYNEQFF
TRBD1	NA	TRBV3-1/TRBV3-2	TRBJ1-2	TGTGCCAGCAGCCCCACCGGGACAGGGGGCTTTGGCTACACCTTC	CASSPTGTGGFGYTF